The text below deals with one TCR beta chain. The data derive from a study of control samples from healthy donors and cancer patients. TCRdb's table, derived via immunoSEQ multiplex PCR, lists solely in-frame clones and lacks some. The sample yields 60,000 to 100,000 clones, around 91% seen once. This TCR was recovered from a middle-aged man in good health. The sequenced sample was blood.

The CDR3 nucleotides are TGTGCCAGTAGTCCCCCAATTGGTAATTCACCCCTCCACTTT. This codes for CASSPPIGNSPLHF. The chain carries TRBV19 and TRBJ1-6, with D hard to call. V dropped 5 bases and J dropped 6 bases, with 11 bases sitting between them. This CDR3 is built from 14 residues. The germline V gene encodes CDR1 LNHDA and CDR2 SQIVND (reference sequence). Complete variable domain (other parts from reference TRBV19 and TRBJ1-6): DGGITQSPKYLFRKEGQNVTLSCEQNLNHDAMYWYRQDPGQGLRLIYYSQIVNDFQKGDIAEGYSVSREKKESFPLTVTSAQKNPTAFYLCASSPPIGNSPLHFGNGTRLTVT.